The source of this T cell receptor beta chain is a study of response to subunit inactivated influenza vaccine. Points from the study as a whole: That few new T cells are recruited by each seasonal influenza vaccination was the authors' suggestion.

TCRdb redid the calling of the RT-PCR reads with MiXCR, one entry per CDR3 protein. In the table there are roughly 700,000 distinct CDR3 sequences, over 11% of which are singletons. As concerns this clonotype: Its antigen is as yet unknown.

The TCR originated in a man aged 45-65 years who received an inactivated influenza vaccine. Sequenced material: PBMCs from blood, taken approximately 15 days before vaccination.

CDR3 amino acids: CASRAQPNTGELFF. CDR3 coding DNA: TGCGCCAGCAGGGCACAGCCGAACACCGGGGAGCTGTTTTTT. The V call is TRBV10-1, the J call TRBJ2-2; D call uncertain. CDR1 is WNHNN, CDR2 SYGVQD, per germline (reference sequence). The CDR3 runs 14 residues. V was shortened by 6 bases and J by 0 bases, with 8 bases between the two germline ends.